The 26 T cell receptor beta chains given below trace back to one sample, sequenced in a study of regulatory T cells in long-lasting Graves disease. To make TCR beta libraries, researchers used iRepertoire HTBI primers and Arm-PCR of CDR3 regions. TCRdb re-analysed the multiplex PCR reads in MiXCR, keeping a single row per CDR3 protein. This sample has roughly 700,000 distinct CDR3 sequences; 30% occur once, and the top ten carry about two fifths. Noted time point: persistent/refractory GD, antithyroid drugs over 5 years with positive TRAb. Making the TCR library involved RNA that had been extracted from PBMCs. Material: peripheral blood mononuclear cells (PBMCs), obtained when the disease was refractory, from a patient treated with antithyroid drugs. All receptors derive from a female donor with Graves disease.

The chain employs TRBV6-1 and TRBJ2-5; D gene ambiguous. Germline CDR1 and CDR2: MNHNS and SASEGT. The CDR3 runs 14 residues. V lost 5 bases and J 4 bases, leaving 14 bases between the germline ends. CDR3: CASSRSARRETQYF. The CDR3 region has the DNA TGTGCCAGCAGTCGATCGGCCCGAAGAGAGACCCAGTACTTC.

This clonotype was observed a handful of times. Since a much larger clone is just one base distant, this may be a read error. This chain joins TRBV6-4 and TRBJ1-5; D is unresolved. This CDR3 is 11 amino acids long. Germline CDR1 reads MRHNA; CDR2 reads SNTAGT. V shed 6 bases and J shed 5 bases, with 5 bases lying between them. In nucleotides, the CDR3 is TGTGCCAGCAGCGCAGATCAGCCCCAGCATTTT. This codes for CASSADQPQHF.

This chain links TRBV6-2 or TRBV6-3 with TRBJ2-2; TRBD2 aligns across 9 bases. V lost 5 bases and J lost 6; bases outside the gene matches: 10. The CDR3 is 16 residues long. Per germline, CDR1 MNHEY and CDR2 SVGEGT. DNA for the CDR3: TGTGCCAGCAGTGAATTTGTTAGCGGGAGCGCCGGGGAGCTGTTTTTT. Translating gives CASSEFVSGSAGELFF.

The chain joins TRBV12-3 or TRBV12-4 to TRBJ1-3, with D unclear. CDR3 length: 13 residues. V was cut by 0 bases and J by 4 bases, with 4 bases left in between. This CDR3 is CASSLAQGNTIYF. In DNA form, the CDR3 reads TGTGCCAGCAGTTTAGCGCAAGGAAACACCATATATTTT.

This CDR3 is CASSLLGTGPYNSPLHF. The CDR3 DNA follows: TGTGCCAGCAGTTTATTGGGGACAGGTCCCTATAATTCACCCCTCCACTTT. The chain carries TRBV28 and TRBJ1-6; TRBD1 matches at 8 bases. This CDR3 has 17 residues. Germline CDR1 MDHEN, CDR2 SYDVKM. J lost 2 bases, V lost 1 base, and 4 bases had no gene match.

The rearrangement links TRBV27 to TRBJ2-7; D is uncertain. Trimming removed 4 bases at V and 1 base at J, with 8 bases between. The CDR3 loop spans 13 amino acids. The germline CDR1 and CDR2 sequences are MNHEY and SMNVEV (reference sequence). The CDR3 loop reads CASSSVISYEQYF. Written as DNA, the CDR3 is TGTGCCAGCAGTTCGGTGATTTCCTACGAGCAGTACTTC.

The chain employs TRBV29-1 and TRBJ2-5; TRBD1 agrees at 8 bases. The V gene end was trimmed by 8 bases and the J gene end by 4 bases; junction bases not matched to a gene: 9. Germline loops: CDR1 SQVTM, CDR2 ANQGSEA. CDR3 length: 13 residues. In DNA form, the CDR3 reads TGCAGCTCCCGGACAGGGAGAATAGAGACCCAGTACTTC. Translating it yields CSSRTGRIETQYF. The full variable domain, completed using reference TRBV29-1 and TRBJ2-5, is SAVISQKPSRDICQRGTSLTIQCQVDSQVTMMFWYRQQPGQSLTLIATANQGSEATYESGFVIDKFPISRPNLTFSTLTVSNMSPEDSSIYLCSSRTGRIETQYFGPGTRLLVL.

This rearrangement joins TRBV28 to TRBJ2-5; 15 nucleotides line up with TRBD2. The CDR3 covers 17 residues. Germline CDR1 MDHEN, CDR2 SYDVKM. Trimming took 6 bases from V and 5 from J; bases not matched to a gene: 10. This CDR3 is CASSAGTSGRNWETQYF. The CDR3 DNA reads as TGTGCCAGCAGCGCCGGGACTAGCGGGAGGAATTGGGAGACCCAGTACTTC.

The chain links TRBV5-1 to TRBJ2-4, with a tentative D call TRBD1 (5 bases). The CDR3 has 16 residues. The germline V gene encodes CDR1 SGHRS and CDR2 YFSETQ. Trimming took 4 bases from V and 0 from J, leaving 14 bases between them. CDR3 sequence: CASSAGHLIAKNIQYF. The CDR3 DNA is TGCGCCAGCAGCGCAGGACACTTAATAGCCAAAAACATTCAGTACTTC.

Many counts were recorded for this clonotype. CDR3 residues: CASRTGLRNQPQHF. CDR3 DNA: TGTGCCAGCAGGACAGGCCTCCGCAATCAGCCCCAGCATTTT. This chain links TRBV6-1 with TRBJ1-5, with D perhaps matching TRBD1 (6 bases). The CDR3 sequence is 14 residues long. Germline values: CDR1 MNHNS, CDR2 SASEGT. Trimming shortened V by 6 bases and J by 2 bases, and 11 bases separated the two germline ends.

The chain combines TRBV5-1 with TRBJ1-2, with D uncertain. The CDR3 is 14 residues long. Trimming removed 0 bases at V and 2 bases at J, with 8 bases between. Germline V gene data show CDR1 as SGHRS and CDR2 as YFSETQ. This CDR3 reads CASSLDEGNYGYTF. As DNA, the CDR3 is TGCGCCAGCAGCTTGGACGAGGGAAACTATGGCTACACCTTC.

The chain recombines TRBV20-1 with TRBJ2-5; TRBD2 agrees at 9 bases. CDR1 is DFQATT and CDR2 is SNEGSKA in the germline V gene (reference sequence). V was pared by 3 bases and J by 5 bases, with 4 bases of the junction left unmatched. The CDR3 runs to 13 residues. In DNA form, the CDR3 reads TGCAGTGCTAGGGCTAGCGGGACGGAGACCCAGTACTTC. Residues: CSARASGTETQYF.

This clonotype was observed a few times. V and J are TRBV20-1 and TRBJ1-5; 7 bases fit TRBD1. CDR1 is DFQATT, CDR2 SNEGSKA, per germline (reference sequence). The CDR3 is 15 amino acids. J gave up 0 bases and V 3 bases, and 5 bases lay outside the gene matches. The CDR3 here is CSARGQIYSNQPQHF. The CDR3, as DNA: TGCAGTGCTAGGGGACAGATTTATAGCAATCAGCCCCAGCATTTT.

This sequence joins TRBV13 and TRBJ1-1, with D possibly matching TRBD1 (6 bases). Trimming shortened V by 5 bases and J by 5 bases, and 12 bases separated the two germline ends. Germline CDR1 reads PRHDT; CDR2 reads FYEKMQ (reference sequence). CDR3 length: 13 residues. The CDR3 sequence is CASSTLRGTEAFF. CDR3 bases: TGTGCCAGCAGCACCCTCAGGGGAACTGAAGCTTTCTTT.

Only a few counts were recorded for this clonotype. The rearrangement uses TRBV12-3 or TRBV12-4 and TRBJ2-5, with 8 bases identical to TRBD1. After removal of 8 bases from V and 5 bases from J, the junction contained 10 bases not matched to a gene. The CDR3 contains 14 residues. DNA of the CDR3: TGTGCCAGCGGCAGGGGGCGCTTTCAGGAGACCCAGTACTTC. Its protein product is CASGRGRFQETQYF.

This clonotype showed up many times. The genes are TRBV2 and TRBJ1-4; D not certain. Trimming stripped 6 bases from V and 5 bases from J, with 16 bases between. CDR1 and CDR2 (germline): SNHLY, FYNNEI. The CDR3 contains 15 residues. CDR3 nucleotides: TGTGCCAGCAGCAACCGAGGGCGCCACAATGAAAAACTGTTTTTT. This sequence encodes CASSNRGRHNEKLFF.

The chain employs TRBV9 and TRBJ2-7; D is unclear. Germline V lookup: CDR1 SGDLS, CDR2 YYNGEE. This CDR3 region has 13 residues. The V end was cut by 0 bases, the J end by 4 bases, with 8 bases between. The CDR3: CASSVEIGYEQYF. In DNA form, the CDR3 reads TGTGCCAGCAGCGTAGAAATAGGGTACGAGCAGTACTTC.

Only a few counts were recorded for this clonotype. V is TRBV3-1 and J is TRBJ1-1; D is undetermined. Germline values: CDR1 LGHDT, CDR2 YNNKEL (reference sequence). V shed 2 bases and J shed 1 base, with 8 bases lying between them. The CDR3 length is 14 residues. The CDR3 sequence: CASSQTDGNTEAFF. In nucleotides, the CDR3 is TGTGCCAGCAGCCAAACGGACGGGAACACTGAAGCTTTCTTT.

On this clonotype: This may be a read error, as it is one base from a much larger clone. The genes are TRBV6-2 or TRBV6-3 and TRBJ2-7; 9 bases fit TRBD1. Trimming at V came to 6 bases and at J to 3 bases, leaving 6 bases not matched to a gene. The germline gives CDR1 MNHEY, CDR2 SVGEGT. The CDR3 is 14 residues long. The CDR3 DNA reads as TGTGCCAGCAGAGCCGGGACAGGGATCTACGAGCAGTACTTC. Its protein product is CASRAGTGIYEQYF.

This clonotype was detected a few times. The CDR3 bases are TGCAGTGCTCATGCAGGGGGTAATTCACCCCTCCACTTT. This gives the protein CSAHAGGNSPLHF. This chain links TRBV20-1 with TRBJ1-6, with 7 bases identical to TRBD1. This CDR3 is 13 amino acids long. V dropped 5 bases and J dropped 6; count of bases not matched to a gene: 4. CDR1 and CDR2 (germline): DFQATT, SNEGSKA (reference sequence).

The chain couples TRBV6-5 to TRBJ2-7; TRBD2 aligns across 11 bases. Germline V CDR1 and CDR2: MNHEY, SVGAGI. The V segment lost 0 bases and the J segment 3 bases; nucleotides outside the gene matches: 1. The CDR3 length is 15 residues. The CDR3 loop is CASSYSGTSGYEQYF. The CDR3 DNA follows: TGTGCCAGCAGTTACTCAGGGACTAGCGGCTACGAGCAGTACTTC.

This clonotype was counted only a few times. This chain joins TRBV15 and TRBJ1-4, with 9 bases lining up with TRBD1. The V gene end was trimmed by 2 bases and the J gene end by 9 bases; junction bases not matched to a gene: 10. CDR1 is LNHNV and CDR2 is YYDKDF in the germline V gene (reference sequence). CDR3 length: 16 residues. In DNA, the CDR3 is TGTGCCACCAGCAGATCGCCCCGGGACAGGGTGCAAAAACTGTTTTTT. As protein: CATSRSPRDRVQKLFF.

This clonotype was found many times. The gene calls are TRBV2 and TRBJ2-5, with no clear D. Trimming stripped 4 bases from V and 5 bases from J, with 5 bases between. The CDR3 runs to 11 residues. CDR1 SNHLY and CDR2 FYNNEI come from the germline V gene. The CDR3 is CASSGWETQYF. The CDR3 DNA reads as TGTGCCAGCAGTGGGTGGGAGACCCAGTACTTC.

The genes are TRBV6-1 and TRBJ1-2; 10 bases match TRBD1. Germline assignment: CDR1 MNHNS and CDR2 SASEGT. V dropped 6 bases and J dropped 6; count of bases not matched to a gene: 10. The CDR3 is made up of 15 amino acids. The CDR3 bases are TGTGCCAGCAGCAATAATGACAGGGGGCTCGATGGCTACACCTTC. It is translated as CASSNNDRGLDGYTF.

The V call is TRBV20-1, the J call TRBJ1-1; D ambiguous. Per germline, CDR1 DFQATT and CDR2 SNEGSKA (reference sequence). This CDR3 comprises 13 residues. Between the trimmed V and J ends, which lost 8 bases and 0 bases, there was a span of 13 bases. The CDR3 sequence is CSILGLMNTEAFF. The CDR3 coding sequence is TGCAGTATTCTAGGCTTGATGAACACTGAAGCTTTCTTT.

The gene calls are TRBV14 and TRBJ1-2; no firm D call. The germline V and J ends were trimmed by 0 bases and 6 bases, with 8 bases remaining between them. The CDR3 sequence is 13 residues long. Germline V gene data show CDR1 as SGHDN and CDR2 as FVKESK. In DNA, the CDR3 is TGTGCCAGCAGCCAAGAATGGCAGAATGGCTACACCTTC. Encoded protein: CASSQEWQNGYTF.